One and the same sample provided the 14 T cell receptor beta chains below, sequenced in a study of cytomegalovirus exposure and HLA in healthy donors. Use of 60 Vbeta and 13 Jbeta primers characterized the PCR. Produced via immunoSEQ multiplex PCR; TCRdb's table is partial and in-frame only. The sample records 92,000 or so clones, over 55% being singletons. The sample comprised PBMCs. All receptors come from a woman in her 50s in good health and CMV-seropositive.

This clone was detected a few times. The rearrangement links TRBV2 to TRBJ2-4, with a possible D match to TRBD2 (5 bases). The CDR3 sequence is 14 residues long. CDR1 and CDR2 (germline): SNHLY, FYNNEI. Trimming removed 4 bases at V and 6 bases at J, with 13 bases between. CDR3 DNA: TGTGCCAGCAGTGGATTTCGCGAGGGAAACATTCAGTACTTC. The encoded protein is CASSGFREGNIQYF.

The chain joins TRBV7-9 to TRBJ1-6; D not certain. The ends were cut back, 1 base at V and 8 bases at J, with 9 bases in the middle. Germline CDR1 reads SEHNR; CDR2 reads FQNEAQ (reference sequence). The CDR3 loop spans 14 amino acids. CDR3 in DNA: TGTGCCAGCAGCTTAGGAGGTCTGGATTCACCCCTCCACTTT. This gives the protein CASSLGGLDSPLHF. Filled out from reference TRBV7-9 and TRBJ1-6, the complete variable domain reads DTGVSQNPRHKITKRGQNVTFRCDPISEHNRLYWYRQTLGQGPEFLTYFQNEAQLEKSRLLSDRFSAERPKGSFSTLEIQRTEQGDSAMYLCASSLGGLDSPLHFGNGTRLTVT.

The chain recombines TRBV5-1 with TRBJ1-4; 12 positions match TRBD1. Germline CDR1 and CDR2: SGHRS and YFSETQ. This CDR3 comprises 16 residues. V shed 4 bases, J shed 8 bases, and the junction held 9 bases outside the gene matches. In DNA, the CDR3 is TGCGCCAGCAGCCGCCGCGGGACAGGGGGCGGCGAAAAACTGTTTTTT. It yields the protein CASSRRGTGGGEKLFF.

The chain carries TRBV5-1 and TRBJ2-1; D is perhaps TRBD2 (5 bases). The length of the CDR3 is 15 residues. CDR1 and CDR2 (germline): SGHRS, YFSETQ. The germline V and J ends were trimmed by 2 bases and 7 bases, with 16 bases remaining between them. DNA for the CDR3: TGCGCCAGCAGCTTCGGGATCTTGCCAGAGAATGAGCAGTTCTTC. Residues: CASSFGILPENEQFF. The complete variable domain, with remaining parts taken from reference TRBV5-1 and TRBJ2-1, reads KAGVTQTPRYLIKTRGQQVTLSCSPISGHRSVSWYQQTPGQGLQFLFEYFSETQRNKGNFPGRFSGRQFSNSRSEMNVSTLELGDSALYLCASSFGILPENEQFFGPGTRLTVL.

This clone occurred a few times. V gene TRBV19 combines with J gene TRBJ1-2, with TRBD1 as a possible D gene (5 bases). Trimming stripped 7 bases from V and 8 bases from J, with 17 bases between. The germline V gene has CDR1 LNHDA and CDR2 SQIVND (reference sequence). The CDR3 is 13 amino acids. CDR3 DNA sequence: TGTGCCAGTAATCCTGGGGGGATACGGGGCTACACCTTC. Protein: CASNPGGIRGYTF.

The table lists this clone with a count of one. The chain combines TRBV5-1 with TRBJ1-2; no clear D gene. CDR3 length: 13 amino acids. V gave up 5 bases and J gave up 11 bases, with 19 bases separating them. In germline, CDR1 is SGHRS, CDR2 YFSETQ. The CDR3 sequence: CASSPSGEGVYTF. In DNA form, the CDR3 reads TGCGCCAGCAGTCCCTCCGGGGAAGGAGTTTACACCTTC. The whole variable domain, filled in from reference TRBV5-1 and TRBJ1-2, reads KAGVTQTPRYLIKTRGQQVTLSCSPISGHRSVSWYQQTPGQGLQFLFEYFSETQRNKGNFPGRFSGRQFSNSRSEMNVSTLELGDSALYLCASSPSGEGVYTFGSGTRLTVV.

This clone has more than one count but fewer than ten. The junction departs from the called germline gene at one end, perhaps through a read error. The sample contains more than one DNA sequence encoding this CDR3. This chain joins TRBV4-1 and TRBJ1-1; 7 bases are a match to TRBD1. The germline gives CDR1 MGHRA, CDR2 YSYEKL. The CDR3 runs to 14 residues. The CDR3 here is CASSPPGDSDEAFF. The CDR3 DNA reads TGTGCCAGCAGCCCCCCAGGGGACAGCGATGAAGCTTTCTTT.

This chain connects TRBV28 to TRBJ2-7, with D maybe TRBD1 (7 bases). With 5 bases removed from V and 5 bases from J, the gap between germline ends came to 19 bases. The CDR3 sequence is 15 residues long. CDR1 is MDHEN and CDR2 is SYDVKM in the germline V gene. For the CDR3, the DNA is TGTGCCAGCAGTCTAGGGGGCTTGGACTATGACGAGCAGTACTTC. It translates to CASSLGGLDYDEQYF.

The rearrangement links TRBV4-2 to TRBJ2-1; 7 nucleotides agree with TRBD2. From germline, CDR1 is LGHNA and CDR2 YNFKEQ. The CDR3 covers 14 residues. The J segment lost 10 bases and the V segment lost 3 bases, leaving 9 bases of the junction unmatched. This CDR3 reads CASSQARTSYEQFF. The CDR3 nucleotides read TGTGCCAGCAGCCAGGCCCGGACTAGTTACGAGCAGTTCTTC.

V gene TRBV5-1 combines with J gene TRBJ2-5, with 8 bases matching TRBD1. The trim removed 6 bases at V and 5 bases at J, leaving 12 bases unmatched. CDR1 and CDR2 from the germline V gene are SGHRS and YFSETQ. CDR3 size: 15 residues. The chain's CDR3 is CASTFNAGGEETQYF. In DNA, the CDR3 is TGCGCCAGCACCTTCAATGCAGGGGGCGAGGAGACCCAGTACTTC.

The gene calls are TRBV28 and TRBJ2-4; D not resolved. The germline V gene has CDR1 MDHEN and CDR2 SYDVKM. The CDR3 has 16 residues. Trimming left V 6 bases short and J 9 bases short, with 24 bases between. CDR3 coding DNA: TGTGCCAGCAGCCACTTCAAGGAGAATCACTTTCGCATTCAGTACTTC. Protein product: CASSHFKENHFRIQYF.

In DNA, the CDR3 is TGCGCCAGCAGCCTGGACTCGAACACCGGGGAGCTGTTTTTT. Protein: CASSLDSNTGELFF. This chain links TRBV5-1 with TRBJ2-2; D possibly corresponds to TRBD2 (5 bases). V lost 4 bases and J lost 0, with 7 bases in between. The CDR3 is 14 amino acids. In germline, CDR1 is SGHRS, CDR2 YFSETQ. Full variable domain (outside the CDR3, taken from reference TRBV5-1 and TRBJ2-2): KAGVTQTPRYLIKTRGQQVTLSCSPISGHRSVSWYQQTPGQGLQFLFEYFSETQRNKGNFPGRFSGRQFSNSRSEMNVSTLELGDSALYLCASSLDSNTGELFFGEGSRLTVL.

The J gene is TRBJ2-3, the V gene TRBV2; a weak D match, TRBD1 (6 bases). This CDR3 spans 16 amino acids. Germline assignment: CDR1 SNHLY and CDR2 FYNNEI. Trimming removed 7 bases at V and 2 bases at J, with 19 bases between. CDR3 nucleotide sequence: TGTGCCAGCACCGAAGGTACAGGGTACCCCACAGATACGCAGTATTTT. Protein: CASTEGTGYPTDTQYF. Complete variable domain (other parts from reference TRBV2 and TRBJ2-3): EPEVTQTPSHQVTQMGQEVILRCVPISNHLYFYWYRQILGQKVEFLVSFYNNEISEKSEIFDDQFSVERPDGSNFTLKIRSTKLEDSAMYFCASTEGTGYPTDTQYFGPGTRLTVL.

This chain links TRBV5-1 with TRBJ1-2; D possibly corresponds to TRBD1 (6 bases). Trimming removed 0 bases from V and 3 bases from J, with 9 bases in between. The CDR3 covers 14 residues. CDR1 is SGHRS and CDR2 is YFSETQ in the germline V gene. CDR3 DNA: TGCGCCAGCAGCTTGGAAAACAGGGACTATGGCTACACCTTC. It codes for CASSLENRDYGYTF.